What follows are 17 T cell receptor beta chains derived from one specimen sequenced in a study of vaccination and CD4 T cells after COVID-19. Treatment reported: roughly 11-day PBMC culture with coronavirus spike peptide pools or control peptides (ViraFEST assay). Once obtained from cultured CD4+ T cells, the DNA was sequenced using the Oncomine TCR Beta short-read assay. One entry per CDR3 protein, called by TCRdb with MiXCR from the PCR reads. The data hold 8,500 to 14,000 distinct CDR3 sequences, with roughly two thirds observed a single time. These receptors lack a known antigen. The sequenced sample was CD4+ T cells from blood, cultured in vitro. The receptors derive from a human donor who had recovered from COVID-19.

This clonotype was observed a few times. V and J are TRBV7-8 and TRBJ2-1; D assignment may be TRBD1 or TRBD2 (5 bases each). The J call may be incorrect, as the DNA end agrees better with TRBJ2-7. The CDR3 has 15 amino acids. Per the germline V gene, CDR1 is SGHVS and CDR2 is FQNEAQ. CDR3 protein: CASSLAGVLSYEQYF. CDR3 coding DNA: TGTGCCAGCAGCTTAGCGGGGGTTCTATCCTACGAGCAGTACTTC.

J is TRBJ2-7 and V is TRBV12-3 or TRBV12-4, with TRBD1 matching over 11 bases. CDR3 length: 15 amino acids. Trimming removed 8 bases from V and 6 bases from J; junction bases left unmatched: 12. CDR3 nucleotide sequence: TGTGCCAGCGGACGGGACAGGGGGTCCGCGACCGAGCAGTACTTC. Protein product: CASGRDRGSATEQYF.

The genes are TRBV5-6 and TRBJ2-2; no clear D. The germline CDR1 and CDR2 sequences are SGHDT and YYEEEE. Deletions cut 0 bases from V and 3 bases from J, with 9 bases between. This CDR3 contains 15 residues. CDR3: CASSLDGAYTGELFF. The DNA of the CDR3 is TGTGCCAGCAGCTTGGACGGTGCCTACACCGGGGAGCTGTTTTTT. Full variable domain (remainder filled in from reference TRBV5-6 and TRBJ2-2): DAGVTQSPTHLIKTRGQQVTLRCSPKSGHDTVSWYQQALGQGPQFIFQYYEEEERQRGNFPDRFSGHQFPNYSSELNVNALLLGDSALYLCASSLDGAYTGELFFGEGSRLTVL.

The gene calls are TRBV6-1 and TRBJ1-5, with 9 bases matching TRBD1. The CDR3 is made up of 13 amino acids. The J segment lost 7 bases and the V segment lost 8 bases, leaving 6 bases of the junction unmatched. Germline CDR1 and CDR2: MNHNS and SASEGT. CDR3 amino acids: CASLGQGRQPQHF. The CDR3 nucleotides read TGTGCCAGCTTGGGACAGGGACGCCAGCCCCAGCATTTT.

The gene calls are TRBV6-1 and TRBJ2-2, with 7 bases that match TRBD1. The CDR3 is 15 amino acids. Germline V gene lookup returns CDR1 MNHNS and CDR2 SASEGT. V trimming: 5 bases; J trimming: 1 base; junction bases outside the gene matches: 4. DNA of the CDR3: TGTGCCAGCAGTCGTGACAGGGTGAACACCGGGGAGCTGTTTTTT. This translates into CASSRDRVNTGELFF.

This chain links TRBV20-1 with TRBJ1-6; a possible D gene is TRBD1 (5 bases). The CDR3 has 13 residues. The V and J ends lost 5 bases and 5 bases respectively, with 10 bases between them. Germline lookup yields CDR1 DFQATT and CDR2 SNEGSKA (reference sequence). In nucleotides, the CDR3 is TGCAGTGCTCCAGGGTCGGATAATTCACCCCTCCACTTT. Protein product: CSAPGSDNSPLHF.

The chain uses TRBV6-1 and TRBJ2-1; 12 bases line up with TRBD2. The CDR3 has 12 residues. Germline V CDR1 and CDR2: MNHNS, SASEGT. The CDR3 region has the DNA TGTCTAGCGGGAGGGGCCTACAATGAGCAGTTCTTC. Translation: CLAGGAYNEQFF.

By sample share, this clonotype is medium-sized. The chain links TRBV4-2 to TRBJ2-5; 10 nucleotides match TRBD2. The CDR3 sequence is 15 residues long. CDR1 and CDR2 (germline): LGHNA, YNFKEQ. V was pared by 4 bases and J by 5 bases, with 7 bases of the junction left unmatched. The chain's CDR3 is CASSRPSGSGETQYF. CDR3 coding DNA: TGTGCCAGCAGCCGACCTAGCGGGAGCGGTGAGACCCAGTACTTC.

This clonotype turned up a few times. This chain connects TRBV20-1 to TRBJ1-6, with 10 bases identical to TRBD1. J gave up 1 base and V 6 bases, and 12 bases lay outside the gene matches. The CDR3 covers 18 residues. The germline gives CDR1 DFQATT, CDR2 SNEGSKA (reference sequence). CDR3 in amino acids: CSARAGTGERSYNSPLHF. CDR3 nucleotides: TGCAGTGCCAGGGCCGGGACAGGGGAGAGATCCTATAATTCACCCCTCCACTTT.

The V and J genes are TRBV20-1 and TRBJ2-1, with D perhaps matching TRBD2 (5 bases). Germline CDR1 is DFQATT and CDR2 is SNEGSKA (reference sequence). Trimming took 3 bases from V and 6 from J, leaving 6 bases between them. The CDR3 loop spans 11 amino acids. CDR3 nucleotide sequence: TGCAGTGCTAGTGGAGGCAATGAGCAGTTCTTC. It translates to CSASGGNEQFF.

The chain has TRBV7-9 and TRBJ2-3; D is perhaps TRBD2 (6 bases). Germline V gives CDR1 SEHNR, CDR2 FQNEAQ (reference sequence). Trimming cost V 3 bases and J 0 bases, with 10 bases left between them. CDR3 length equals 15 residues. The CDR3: CASSLSSVSTDTQYF. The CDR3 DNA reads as TGTGCCAGCAGCTTGTCTAGCGTAAGCACAGATACGCAGTATTTT.

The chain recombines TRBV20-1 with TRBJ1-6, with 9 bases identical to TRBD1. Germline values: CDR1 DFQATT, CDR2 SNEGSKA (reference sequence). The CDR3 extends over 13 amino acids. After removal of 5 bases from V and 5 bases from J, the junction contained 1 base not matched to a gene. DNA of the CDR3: TGCAGTGCTGGGACAGGGCATAATTCACCCCTCCACTTT. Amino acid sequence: CSAGTGHNSPLHF.

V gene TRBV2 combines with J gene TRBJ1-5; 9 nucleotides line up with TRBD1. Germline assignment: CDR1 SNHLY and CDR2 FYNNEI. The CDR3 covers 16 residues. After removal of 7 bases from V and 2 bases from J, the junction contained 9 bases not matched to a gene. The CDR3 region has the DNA TGTGCCAGCACCGGGACAGGGAGGATGGGCAATCAGCCCCAGCATTTT. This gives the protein CASTGTGRMGNQPQHF.

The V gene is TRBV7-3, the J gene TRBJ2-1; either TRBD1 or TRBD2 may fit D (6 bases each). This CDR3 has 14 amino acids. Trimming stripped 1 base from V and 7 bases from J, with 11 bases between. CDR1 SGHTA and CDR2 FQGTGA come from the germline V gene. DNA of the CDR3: TGTGCCAGCAGCTTAAACAGGGAGGTGAATGAGCAGTTCTTC. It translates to CASSLNREVNEQFF.

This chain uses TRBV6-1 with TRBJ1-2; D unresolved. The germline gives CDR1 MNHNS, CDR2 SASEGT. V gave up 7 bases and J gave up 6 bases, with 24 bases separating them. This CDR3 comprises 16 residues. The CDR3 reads CASTFLRVLISNGYTF. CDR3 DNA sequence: TGTGCCAGCACCTTTCTTAGGGTCTTGATTTCGAATGGCTACACCTTC.

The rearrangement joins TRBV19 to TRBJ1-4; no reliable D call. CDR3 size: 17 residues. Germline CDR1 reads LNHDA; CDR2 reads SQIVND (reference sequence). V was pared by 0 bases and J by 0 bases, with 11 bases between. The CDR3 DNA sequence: TGTGCCAGTAGTATAGAAGGGCGCACTACAACTAATGAAAAACTGTTTTTT. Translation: CASSIEGRTTTNEKLFF. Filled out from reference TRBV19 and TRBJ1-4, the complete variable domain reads DGGITQSPKYLFRKEGQNVTLSCEQNLNHDAMYWYRQDPGQGLRLIYYSQIVNDFQKGDIAEGYSVSREKKESFPLTVTSAQKNPTAFYLCASSIEGRTTTNEKLFFGSGTQLSVL.

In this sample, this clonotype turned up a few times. CDR3 loop: CASSYNRNTEAFF. CDR3 in DNA: TGTGCCAGCAGTTACAACAGGAACACTGAAGCTTTCTTT. The chain has TRBV6-5 and TRBJ1-1; D call uncertain. The CDR3 covers 13 residues. Germline V gives CDR1 MNHEY, CDR2 SVGAGI. Trimming left V 2 bases short and J 1 base short, with 5 bases between.